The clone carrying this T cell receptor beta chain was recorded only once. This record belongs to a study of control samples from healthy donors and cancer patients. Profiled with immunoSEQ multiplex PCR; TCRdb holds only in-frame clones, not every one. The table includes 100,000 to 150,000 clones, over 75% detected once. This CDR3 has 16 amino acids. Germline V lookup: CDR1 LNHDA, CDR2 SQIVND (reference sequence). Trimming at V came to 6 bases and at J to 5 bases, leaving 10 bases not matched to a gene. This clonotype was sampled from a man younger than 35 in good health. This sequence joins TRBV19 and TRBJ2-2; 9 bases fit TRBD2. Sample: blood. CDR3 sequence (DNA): TGTGCCAGTAGGCCAAAGGGGCGGGAGGGGACCGGGGAGCTGTTTTTT. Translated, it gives CASRPKGREGTGELFF.